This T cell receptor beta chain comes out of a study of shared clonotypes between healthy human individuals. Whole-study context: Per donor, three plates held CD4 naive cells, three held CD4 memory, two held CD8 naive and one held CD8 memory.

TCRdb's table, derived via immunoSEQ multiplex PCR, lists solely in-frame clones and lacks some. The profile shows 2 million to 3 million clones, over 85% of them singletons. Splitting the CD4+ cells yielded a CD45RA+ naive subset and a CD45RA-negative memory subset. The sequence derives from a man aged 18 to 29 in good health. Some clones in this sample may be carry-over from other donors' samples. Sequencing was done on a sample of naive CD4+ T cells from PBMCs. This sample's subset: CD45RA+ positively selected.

The CDR3 DNA reads TGCGCCAGCAGCTCGACCTCTAGGGGGATCACCGGGGAGCTGTTTTTT. Residues: CASSSTSRGITGELFF. The V and J genes are TRBV5-1 and TRBJ2-2; D is possibly TRBD1 (6 bases). Germline V CDR1 and CDR2: SGHRS, YFSETQ. This CDR3 comprises 16 residues. The V end was cut by 3 bases, the J end by 4 bases, with 16 bases between. The variable domain in full, completed from reference TRBV5-1 and TRBJ2-2, reads KAGVTQTPRYLIKTRGQQVTLSCSPISGHRSVSWYQQTPGQGLQFLFEYFSETQRNKGNFPGRFSGRQFSNSRSEMNVSTLELGDSALYLCASSSTSRGITGELFFGEGSRLTVL.